This T cell receptor (beta chain) was recovered during a study of neurological immune-mediated disorders. TCRdb re-called the 5' RACE reads with MiXCR, one entry per CDR3 protein. The table lists 80,000 to 85,000 distinct CDR3 sequences, 2.5% to 3% of them singletons, with about 1.1% in the top ten. CDR3 length: 11 residues. Trimming left V 5 bases short and J 13 bases short, with 14 bases between. This clonotype has ten or more counts. The source of this sequence is a woman in her thirties with multiple sclerosis. Material: PBMCs. The J gene is TRBJ1-1, the V gene TRBV12-3 or TRBV12-4; weak D call: TRBD1 (5 bases). As DNA, the CDR3 is TGTGCCAGCAGTCCAGGGACGCGTAATTTCTTT. This translates into CASSPGTRNFF.